The clone carrying this T cell receptor beta chain was seen repeatedly, ten times or more. Its target is not known. This entry belongs to a study of T-cell reconstitution after alpha-beta-depleted transplantation in children. Trimming took 6 bases from V and 6 from J; bases not matched to a gene: 7. The CDR3 runs to 14 residues. It was with unique molecular identifiers that the TCRbeta library was prepared. TCRdb itself ran the PCR reads through MiXCR, one entry per CDR3 protein. Altogether approximately 110,000 distinct CDR3 sequences are present, 20% to 25% being singletons, with the ten largest covering 10%. Broader study findings: Alpha-beta T cells about two months after transplant reportedly derived from several hundred expanded graft clones. A year had passed since transplant, and T-cell counts and diversity by then came mostly from newly produced T cells. In some patients, recipient T cells and intrathymic progenitors surviving conditioning explained high day-60 diversity.

The source is a male patient between 2 and 15 years old who had a stem cell transplant for chronic granulomatous disease, so the T cells may come from the graft donor. The rearrangement uses TRBV12-3 or TRBV12-4 and TRBJ2-1; 8 bases fit TRBD2. Sequencing used PBMCs, mostly from graft donor cells, obtained 180 days after TCRalphabeta/CD19-depleted stem cell transplant. CDR3 nucleotides: TGTGCCAGCAGCTACGGACTAGCTGCCAATGAGCAGTTCTTC. Translated, it gives CASSYGLAANEQFF.